Below are 7 T cell receptor beta chains sequenced from a single sample in a study of OX40 agonist ivuxolimab in advanced cancers. Library preparation used the immunoSEQ multiplex PCR assay. TCRdb took this table from immuneACCESS and kept in-frame rearrangements with V and J called. Such tables lack part of the clones; where checked against another copy, unresolved V genes explain under half of the gap, and the rest is unexplained. The table for this sample lists 20,000 to 25,000 clones; around 86% of them were counted only once. The biggest ten clones account for about 41% of the sample. Specimen: CD4+ or CD8+ T cells sorted from blood, collected in a trial of the OX40 agonist ivuxolimab. The receptors derive from an adult with an advanced solid tumor such as melanoma, head and neck, liver or kidney cancer.

This clone was picked up one time. The V call is TRBV27, the J call TRBJ2-7; no clear D. Germline CDR1 is MNHEY and CDR2 is SMNVEV (reference sequence). V was shortened by 1 base and J by 3 bases, with 7 bases between the two germline ends. This CDR3 has 13 residues. As DNA, the CDR3 is TGTGCCAGCAGTTTATTGGCTAACTACGAGCAGTACTTC. Translated: CASSLLANYEQYF.

The chain couples TRBV5-4 to TRBJ2-3; D gene ambiguous. The CDR3 covers 14 residues. CDR1 is SGHNT and CDR2 is YYREEE in the germline V gene (reference sequence). Trimming took off 3 bases at V and 6 bases at J, with 14 bases between the two ends. CDR3 residues: CASSSTIPADTQYF. CDR3 nucleotide sequence: TGTGCCAGCAGCTCGACCATTCCGGCGGATACGCAGTATTTT.

This clone was seen just once. DNA of the CDR3: TGCGCCAGCAGCTCGGGGACTAGCGGGAGGACAGATACGCAGTATTTT. It specifies CASSSGTSGRTDTQYF. This rearrangement joins TRBV5-1 to TRBJ2-3; the match to TRBD2 covers 15 bases. The V and J ends lost 3 bases and 3 bases, in that order; junction bases with no gene match: 2. Germline V gene lookup returns CDR1 SGHRS and CDR2 YFSETQ. The CDR3 contains 16 residues. The whole variable domain, remainder taken from reference TRBV5-1 and TRBJ2-3, is KAGVTQTPRYLIKTRGQQVTLSCSPISGHRSVSWYQQTPGQGLQFLFEYFSETQRNKGNFPGRFSGRQFSNSRSEMNVSTLELGDSALYLCASSSGTSGRTDTQYFGPGTRLTVL.

This clone has a handful of counts. This sequence joins TRBV27 and TRBJ1-5, with D perhaps matching TRBD1 (6 bases). The V end was cut by 6 bases, the J end by 6 bases, with 12 bases between. Germline V CDR1 and CDR2: MNHEY, SMNVEV (reference sequence). The CDR3 spans 13 residues. The CDR3 DNA follows: TGTGCCAGCAGACAGGGAATGGTTCAGCCCCAGCATTTT. It codes for CASRQGMVQPQHF.

V gene TRBV7-9 combines with J gene TRBJ1-1; TRBD1 is a possible D gene (5 bases). This CDR3 is built from 13 residues. The germline V gene has CDR1 SEHNR and CDR2 FQNEAQ (reference sequence). The V and J ends lost 4 bases and 1 base respectively, with 7 bases between them. The CDR3 coding sequence is TGTGCCAGCAGCTCGACAGAGAACACTGAAGCTTTCTTT. This codes for CASSSTENTEAFF.

This CDR3 reads CASSYEGSGANVLTF. CDR3 nucleotide sequence: TGTGCCAGCAGTTACGAGGGATCTGGGGCCAACGTCCTGACTTTC. This chain joins TRBV6-6 and TRBJ2-6, with D possibly matching TRBD2 (5 bases). This CDR3 comprises 15 residues. The germline V gene encodes CDR1 MNHNY and CDR2 SVGAGI (reference sequence). V was pared by 2 bases and J by 1 base, with 6 bases between.

This chain connects TRBV2 to TRBJ2-1; D not resolved. This CDR3 has 16 residues. The V gene lost 4 bases and the J gene lost 0 bases, with 13 bases spanning the gap. The germline gives CDR1 SNHLY, CDR2 FYNNEI. CDR3 nucleotide sequence: TGTGCCAGCAGTGCAGACAAGCTGAGCTCCTACAATGAGCAGTTCTTC. It specifies CASSADKLSSYNEQFF. Variable domain in full (rest from reference TRBV2 and TRBJ2-1): EPEVTQTPSHQVTQMGQEVILRCVPISNHLYFYWYRQILGQKVEFLVSFYNNEISEKSEIFDDQFSVERPDGSNFTLKIRSTKLEDSAMYFCASSADKLSSYNEQFFGPGTRLTVL.